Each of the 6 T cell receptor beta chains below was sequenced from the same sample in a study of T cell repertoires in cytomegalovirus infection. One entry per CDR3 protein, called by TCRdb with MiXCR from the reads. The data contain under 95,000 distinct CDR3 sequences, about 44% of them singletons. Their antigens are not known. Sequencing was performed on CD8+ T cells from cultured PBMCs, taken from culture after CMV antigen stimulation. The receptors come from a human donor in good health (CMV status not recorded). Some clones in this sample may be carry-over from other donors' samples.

The CDR3 nucleotides read TGTGCCAGCAGCAGTCTCCGGTTCGCCAGGACAGCCACTGAAGCTTTCTTT. Translated, it gives CASSSLRFARTATEAFF. The rearrangement uses TRBV11-2 and TRBJ1-1, with D tentatively TRBD1 (6 bases). Trimming removed 5 bases from V and 4 bases from J, with 23 bases in between. The CDR3 loop spans 17 amino acids. The germline V gene encodes CDR1 SGHAT and CDR2 FQNNGV.

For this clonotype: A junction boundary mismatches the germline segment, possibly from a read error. The CDR3 here is CANSLKWIRGYTF. The CDR3 DNA reads as TGTGCCAACAGCTTAAAATGGATCCGCGGCTACACCTTC. V is TRBV7-2 and J is TRBJ1-2, with D unresolved. The CDR3 totals 13 residues. From germline, CDR1 is SGHTA and CDR2 FQGNSA.

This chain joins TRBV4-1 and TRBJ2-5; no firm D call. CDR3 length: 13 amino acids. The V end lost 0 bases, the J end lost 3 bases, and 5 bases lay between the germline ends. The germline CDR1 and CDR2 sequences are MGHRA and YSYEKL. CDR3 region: CASSQDRKETQYF. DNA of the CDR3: TGCGCCAGCAGCCAAGATCGAAAAGAGACCCAGTACTTC.

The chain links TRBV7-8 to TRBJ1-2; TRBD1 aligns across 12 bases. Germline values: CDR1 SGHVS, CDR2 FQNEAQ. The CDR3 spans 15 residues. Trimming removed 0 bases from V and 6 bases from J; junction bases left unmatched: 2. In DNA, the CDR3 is TGTGCCAGCAGCTTAGCGGGGACAGGGGGCCATGGCTACACCTTC. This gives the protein CASSLAGTGGHGYTF.

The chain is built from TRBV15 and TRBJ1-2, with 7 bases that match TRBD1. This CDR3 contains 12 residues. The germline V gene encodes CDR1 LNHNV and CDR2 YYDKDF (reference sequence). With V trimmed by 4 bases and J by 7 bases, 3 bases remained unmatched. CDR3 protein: CATSINRGGYTF. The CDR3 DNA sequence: TGTGCCACCAGCATAAACAGGGGTGGCTACACCTTC.

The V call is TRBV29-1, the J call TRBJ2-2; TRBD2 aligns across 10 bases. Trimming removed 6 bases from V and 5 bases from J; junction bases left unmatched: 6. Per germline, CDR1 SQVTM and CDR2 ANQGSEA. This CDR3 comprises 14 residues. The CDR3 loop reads CSVTGLAPTGELFF. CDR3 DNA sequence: TGCAGCGTGACGGGACTAGCGCCTACCGGGGAGCTGTTTTTT.